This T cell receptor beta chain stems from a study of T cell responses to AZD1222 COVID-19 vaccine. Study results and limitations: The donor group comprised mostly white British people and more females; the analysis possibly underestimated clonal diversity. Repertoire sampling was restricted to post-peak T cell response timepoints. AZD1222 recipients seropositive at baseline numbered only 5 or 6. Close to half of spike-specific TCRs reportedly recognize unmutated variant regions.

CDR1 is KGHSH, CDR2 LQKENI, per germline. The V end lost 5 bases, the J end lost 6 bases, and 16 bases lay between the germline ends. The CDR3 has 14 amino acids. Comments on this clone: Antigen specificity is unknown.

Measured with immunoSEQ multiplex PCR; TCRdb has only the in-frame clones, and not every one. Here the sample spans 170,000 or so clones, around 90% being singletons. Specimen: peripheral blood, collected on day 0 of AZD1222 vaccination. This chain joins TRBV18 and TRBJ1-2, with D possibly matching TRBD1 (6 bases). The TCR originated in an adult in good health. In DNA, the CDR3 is TGTGCCAGCTCATCACGTCCGCAGGGGAATGGCTACACCTTC. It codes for CASSSRPQGNGYTF.